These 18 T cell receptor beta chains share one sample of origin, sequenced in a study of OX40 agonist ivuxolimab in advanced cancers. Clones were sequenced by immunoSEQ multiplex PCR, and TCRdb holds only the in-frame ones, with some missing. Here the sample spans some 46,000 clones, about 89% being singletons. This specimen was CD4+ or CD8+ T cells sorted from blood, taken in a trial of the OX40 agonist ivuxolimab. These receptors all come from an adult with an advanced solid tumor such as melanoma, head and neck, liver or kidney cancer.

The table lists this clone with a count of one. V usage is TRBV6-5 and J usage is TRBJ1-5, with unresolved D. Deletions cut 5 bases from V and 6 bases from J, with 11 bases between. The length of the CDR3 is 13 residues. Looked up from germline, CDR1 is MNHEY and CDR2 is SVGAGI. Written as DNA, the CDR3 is TGTGCCAGCAGTCCCTCGGAGAGTCAGCCCCAGCATTTT. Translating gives CASSPSESQPQHF.

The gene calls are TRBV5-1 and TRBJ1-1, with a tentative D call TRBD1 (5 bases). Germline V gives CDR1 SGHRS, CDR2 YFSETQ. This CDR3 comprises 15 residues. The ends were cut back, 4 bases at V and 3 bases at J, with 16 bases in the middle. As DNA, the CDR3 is TGCGCCAGCAGCCCGTGGGGGGGTAAAGACACTGAAGCTTTCTTT. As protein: CASSPWGGKDTEAFF.

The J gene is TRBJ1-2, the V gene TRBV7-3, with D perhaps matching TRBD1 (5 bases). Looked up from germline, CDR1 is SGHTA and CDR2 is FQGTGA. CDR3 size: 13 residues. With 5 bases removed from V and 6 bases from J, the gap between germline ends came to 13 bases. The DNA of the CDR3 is TGTGCCAGCAGCCCAGGGCAGGGAAATGGCTACACCTTC. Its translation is CASSPGQGNGYTF.

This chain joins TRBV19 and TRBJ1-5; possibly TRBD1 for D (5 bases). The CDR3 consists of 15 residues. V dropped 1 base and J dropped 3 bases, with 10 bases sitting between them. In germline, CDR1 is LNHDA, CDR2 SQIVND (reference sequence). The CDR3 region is CASSIVGLINQPQHF. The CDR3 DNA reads TGTGCCAGTAGTATAGTGGGGCTGATCAATCAGCCCCAGCATTTT.

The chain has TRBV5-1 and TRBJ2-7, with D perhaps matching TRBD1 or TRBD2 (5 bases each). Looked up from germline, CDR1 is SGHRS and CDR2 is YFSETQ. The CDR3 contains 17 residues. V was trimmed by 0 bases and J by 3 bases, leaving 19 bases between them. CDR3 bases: TGCGCCAGCAGCTTGGCCGGGGACCCCCTGGAGTTCTACGAGCAGTACTTC. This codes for CASSLAGDPLEFYEQYF.

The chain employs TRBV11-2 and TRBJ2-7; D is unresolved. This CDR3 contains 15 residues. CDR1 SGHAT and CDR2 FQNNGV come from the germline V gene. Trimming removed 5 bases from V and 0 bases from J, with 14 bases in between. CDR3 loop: CASSPLGLSSYEQYF. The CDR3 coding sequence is TGTGCCAGCAGCCCCCTCGGGCTAAGCTCCTACGAGCAGTACTTC. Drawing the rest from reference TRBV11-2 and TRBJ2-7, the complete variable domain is EAGVAQSPRYKIIEKRQSVAFWCNPISGHATLYWYQQILGQGPKLLIQFQNNGVVDDSQLPKDRFSAERLKGVDSTLKIQPAKLEDSAVYLCASSPLGLSSYEQYFGPGTRLTVT.

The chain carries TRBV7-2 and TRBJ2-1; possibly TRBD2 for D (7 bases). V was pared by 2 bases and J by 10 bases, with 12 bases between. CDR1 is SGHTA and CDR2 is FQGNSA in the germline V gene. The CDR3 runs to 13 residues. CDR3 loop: CASSLRGAGEQFF. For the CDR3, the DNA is TGTGCCAGCAGCTTACGGGGGGCTGGGGAGCAGTTCTTC.

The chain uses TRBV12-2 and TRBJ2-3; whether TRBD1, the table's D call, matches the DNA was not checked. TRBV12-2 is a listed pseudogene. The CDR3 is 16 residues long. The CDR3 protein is CASRPCGTGITDTQYF. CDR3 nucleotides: TGTGCAAGTCGCCCATGCGGGACAGGGATCACAGATACGCAGTATTTT.

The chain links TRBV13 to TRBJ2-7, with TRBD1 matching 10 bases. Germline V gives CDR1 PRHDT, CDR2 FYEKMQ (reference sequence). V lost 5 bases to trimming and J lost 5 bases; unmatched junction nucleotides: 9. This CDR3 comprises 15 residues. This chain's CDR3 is CASSHSDRGYHEQYF. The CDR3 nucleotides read TGTGCCAGCAGCCACTCGGACAGGGGGTATCACGAGCAGTACTTC. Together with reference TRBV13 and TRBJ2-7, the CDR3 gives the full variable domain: AAGVIQSPRHLIKEKRETATLKCYPIPRHDTVYWYQQGPGQDPQFLISFYEKMQSDKGSIPDRFSAQQFSDYHSELNMSSLELGDSALYFCASSHSDRGYHEQYFGPGTRLTVT.

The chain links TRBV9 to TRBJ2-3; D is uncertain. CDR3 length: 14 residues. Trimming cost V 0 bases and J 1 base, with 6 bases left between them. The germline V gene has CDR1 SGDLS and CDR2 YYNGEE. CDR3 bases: TGTGCCAGCAGCGTAGAAAGGGGCACAGATACGCAGTATTTT. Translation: CASSVERGTDTQYF.

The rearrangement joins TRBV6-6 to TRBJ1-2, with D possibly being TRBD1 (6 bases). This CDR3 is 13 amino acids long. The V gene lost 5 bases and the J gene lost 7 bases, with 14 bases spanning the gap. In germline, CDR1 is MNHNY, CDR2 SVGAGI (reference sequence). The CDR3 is CASSQDRRGGYTF. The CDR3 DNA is TGTGCCAGCAGTCAAGACAGGCGGGGTGGCTACACCTTC.

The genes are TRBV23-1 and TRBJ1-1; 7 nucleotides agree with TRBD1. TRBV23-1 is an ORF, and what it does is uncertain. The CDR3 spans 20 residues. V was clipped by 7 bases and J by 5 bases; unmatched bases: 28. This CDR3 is CASTPTSGRSGGEPRTEAFF. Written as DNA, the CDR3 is TGCGCCAGCACCCCCACCTCGGGTAGGTCAGGGGGGGAACCGAGGACTGAAGCTTTCTTT.

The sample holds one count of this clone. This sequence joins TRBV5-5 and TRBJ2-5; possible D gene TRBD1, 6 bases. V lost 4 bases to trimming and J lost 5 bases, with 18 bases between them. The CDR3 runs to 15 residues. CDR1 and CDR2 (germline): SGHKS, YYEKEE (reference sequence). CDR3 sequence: CASSPQTQGLETQYF. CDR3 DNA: TGTGCCAGCAGCCCTCAAACACAGGGTCTGGAGACCCAGTACTTC.

The CDR3 DNA sequence: TGTGCCAGCAGCCCCCAGACTAGTATTAATGAGCAGTTCTTC. This gives the protein CASSPQTSINEQFF. The J gene is TRBJ2-1, the V gene TRBV9; D might be TRBD2 (6 bases). The V and J ends lost 4 bases and 7 bases respectively, with 15 bases between them. Germline CDR1 is SGDLS and CDR2 is YYNGEE. CDR3 length equals 14 residues.

In nucleotides, the CDR3 is TGTGCCAGCAGTCAATTCCGACAGATTTATAATTCACCCCTCCACTTT. Translating it yields CASSQFRQIYNSPLHF. The gene calls are TRBV27 and TRBJ1-6, with D maybe TRBD1 (5 bases). CDR3 length equals 16 residues. Between the trimmed V and J ends, which lost 5 bases and 4 bases, there was a span of 15 bases. Germline V lookup: CDR1 MNHEY, CDR2 SMNVEV (reference sequence).

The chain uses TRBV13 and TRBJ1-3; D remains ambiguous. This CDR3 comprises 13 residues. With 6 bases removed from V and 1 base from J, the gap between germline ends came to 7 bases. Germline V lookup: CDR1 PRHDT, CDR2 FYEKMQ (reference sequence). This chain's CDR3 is CASSGFSGNTIYF. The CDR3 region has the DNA TGTGCCAGCAGTGGATTTTCTGGAAACACCATATATTTT.

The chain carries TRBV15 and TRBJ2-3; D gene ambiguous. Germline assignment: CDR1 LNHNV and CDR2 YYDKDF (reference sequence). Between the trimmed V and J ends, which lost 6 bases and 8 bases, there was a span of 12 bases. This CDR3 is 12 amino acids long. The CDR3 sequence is CATSTDVLTQYF. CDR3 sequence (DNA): TGTGCCACCAGTACGGACGTACTTACGCAGTATTTT. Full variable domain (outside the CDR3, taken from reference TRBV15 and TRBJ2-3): DAMVIQNPRYQVTQFGKPVTLSCSQTLNHNVMYWYQQKSSQAPKLLFHYYDKDFNNEADTPDNFQSRRPNTSFCFLDIRSPGLGDTAMYLCATSTDVLTQYFGPGTRLTVL.

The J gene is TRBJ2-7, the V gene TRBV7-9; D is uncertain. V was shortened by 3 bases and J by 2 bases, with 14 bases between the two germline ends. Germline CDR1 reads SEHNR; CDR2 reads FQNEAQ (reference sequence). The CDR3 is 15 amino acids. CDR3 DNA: TGTGCCAGCAGCTTGGCGGTTGGCACCCCCTACGAGCAGTACTTC. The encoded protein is CASSLAVGTPYEQYF.